One T cell receptor beta chain is described in this entry. This clone has only a few counts. The antigen this receptor binds is unknown. Base quality data are lacking; no much larger clone is found one base away. The entire isolated RNA was reverse transcribed using the High Capacity cDNA Reverse Transcription Kit, and thus expressed TCRB transcripts were sequenced. Deep immunoSEQ sequencing was applied to naive, central memory and regulatory T cell samples, giving an average of roughly 3.6 million total reads per sample. After sorted cells were lysed in RLT buffer, RNA was extracted with DNase-treated RNeasy Micro or Mini kits, with the choice depending on cell number. Each cell subset was processed on its own to prevent cross-contamination, while patient and healthy donor samples were processed together. TCRB sequences were amplified from cDNA with the immunoSEQ multiplex PCR, producing 87-bp fragments spanning the CDR3 region. Sequencing of the amplicons was performed on the Illumina HiSeq platform. The authors processed their data as follows. PCR bias was corrected computationally using synthetic template baselines, and reads within Hamming distance 2 were collapsed, with unmergeable singletons discarded. Reads were aligned to IMGT to assign V, D and J genes, CDR3 length, and insertions or deletions at six rearrangement sites. Within each subset, clonotype counts were normalized to sorted cell number, after which true diversity and Gini coefficients were computed with the tcR R package. The overlap coefficient, calculated on TCRB nucleotide sequences, was used to measure repertoire sharing. Out-of-frame TCRB sequences from naive cells were analyzed as a proxy for the pre-selection repertoire. This is the immuneACCESS table as TCRdb keeps it, with only in-frame sequences that have V and J called. A part of the clones is gone; compared with another copy, unresolved V genes explain less than half, and the rest is unexplained. From that table come the V and J calls and clone size; the DNA was used to work out D and trimming. This sample has nearly 700,000 clones in its table, and about an eighth of those were observed once. Roughly 0.022% of the sample comes from the top ten.

A single peripheral blood draw of around 120 mL on average was collected from each donor into heparinised tubes. Using a panel that included CD45RO, CCR7, CD25, CD127, CD95 and CD27, naive, central memory, regulatory and stem cell-like memory CD4+ T cells were sorted on a BD FACSAria II. Purity was above 98% for every sorted population. Right away, PBMCs were isolated by Lymphoprep density gradient centrifugation and were stained directly, with no culture step. So that batch effects would be minimized, each experiment stained and sorted samples in pairs, pairing one healthy donor with one patient. This record comes from a study of beta chain features in type 1 diabetes listed by TCRdb under 2018. Concerning the study at large: No differences in mean age, gender distribution, total cell number or subset yield were found between patients and healthy donors. A total of 90 million to 130 million sorted cells were examined across all samples, and a strong correlation was observed between cell number per subset and RNA yield. In the study, recently diagnosed type 1 diabetes patients and matched healthy donors were compared on the TCRB repertoires of their sorted circulating CD4+ T cell subsets. Regulatory and stem cell-like memory subsets were obtained from only 8 patients and about eight healthy donors, while naive and central memory subsets were obtained from all 30 or so donors. Here is what the overall study found, with its caveats: Only small numbers of individuals were included in the HLA sub-analyses, which left unresolved whether HLA type had any influence on TCRB rearrangement. Because cDNA was sequenced instead of genomic DNA, highly expressing activated cells could be over-represented, though the groups showed no difference in activation or CD3 levels. Naive, central memory and regulatory TCRB repertoires appeared to be more alike among patients than among healthy donors. In all four CD4+ subsets, TCRB CDR3 length was moderately but significantly shorter in type 1 diabetes patients. Shorter templates might have been favored by PCR, but patient and control samples were amplified and corrected together, so both groups would have been affected equally by any skew. Patients with type 1 diabetes made fewer insertions and deleted more nucleotides at VDJ recombination sites, implying thymic rearrangement abnormalities.

Sequencing used naive CD4+ T cells from blood. This specimen's cell subset or site label, per the study, means: true naive CD4+ T cells. The clonotype comes from a young man with type 1 diabetes.

This receptor carries the CDR3 CAWSEGFGTPMGTDTQYF. The DNA reads as follows: TGTGCCTGGAGTGAGGGATTCGGGACACCCATGGGCACAGATACGCAGTATTTT. The chain is assembled from TRBV30 and TRBJ2-3; the D region possibly corresponds to TRBD1 (6 bases align). Trimming costs V 1 base and J 1 base, and their ends lie 21 bases apart. Taken from cysteine to phenylalanine, the CDR3 has 18 residues. The kept DNA is CDR3 alone, 54 bases in frame from the first base. The germline V gene (reference sequence) sets CDR1 to GTSNPN and CDR2 to SVGIG.